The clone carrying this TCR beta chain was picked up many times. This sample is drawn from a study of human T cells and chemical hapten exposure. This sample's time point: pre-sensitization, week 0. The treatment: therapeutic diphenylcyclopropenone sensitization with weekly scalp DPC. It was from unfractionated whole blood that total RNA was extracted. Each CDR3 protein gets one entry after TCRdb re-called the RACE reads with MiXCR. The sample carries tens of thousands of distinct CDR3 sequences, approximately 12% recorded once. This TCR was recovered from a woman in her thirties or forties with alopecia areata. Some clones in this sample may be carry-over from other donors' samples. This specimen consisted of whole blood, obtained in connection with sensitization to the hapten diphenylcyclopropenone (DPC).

The CDR3, as DNA: TGTGCCAGCAGTGAATCGGTCCCGACAGGGTTCTCAGATACGCAGTATTTT. This codes for CASSESVPTGFSDTQYF. The chain joins TRBV6-1 to TRBJ2-3, with 7 bases aligning to TRBD1. The CDR3 loop spans 17 amino acids. Germline CDR1 is MNHNS and CDR2 is SASEGT. V was pared by 2 bases and J by 4 bases, with 12 bases of the junction left unmatched.